Described below is a single TCR beta chain sequence and its context. Other DNA variants within this sample encode the same CDR3. The PCR had 60 Vbeta and 13 Jbeta primers. The authors' processing: In a later analysis, the count reached about 75 million unique TCR beta chains, with around 10 million shared. TCRdb keeps only in-frame clones here, not all; method: immunoSEQ multiplex PCR. The D gene and trimming were derived from the DNA, and the V and J assignments and clone size from that table. In the table there are around 190,000 clones, approximately 85% of which are singletons. V was trimmed by 3 bases and J by 0 bases, leaving 9 bases between them. Per germline, CDR1 MDHEN and CDR2 SYDVKM. The CDR3 contains 15 residues. This specimen belongs to a study of cytomegalovirus exposure and HLA in healthy donors.

The specimen was PBMCs. The genes are TRBV28 and TRBJ1-3; TRBD1 is a possible D gene (6 bases). The receptor comes from a woman aged 45-60 years in good health and CMV-seronegative. The CDR3 loop reads CASSLTGGSGNTIYF. In DNA form, the CDR3 reads TGTGCCAGCAGTTTGACAGGCGGCTCTGGAAACACCATATATTTT.